This T cell receptor beta chain was sequenced for a study of blood T cell repertoires in COVID-19. Study-level background: Collection of acute and convalescent COVID-19 samples took place in the United States, Italy and Spain. The cDNA or gDNA used as material had been derived from T cells, B-cell-depleted T cells, or PBMCs.

The CDR3 is 16 residues long. CDR1 and CDR2 from the germline V gene are KGHSH and LQKENI. With 3 bases removed from V and 5 bases from J, the gap between germline ends came to 19 bases. As originally analysed: Reference gene primer amplification yielded estimated nucleated cell counts. The table came from immunoSEQ multiplex PCR; TCRdb's copy has only in-frame clones and leaves some out. V, J and clone size were drawn from that table, and D and trimming were deduced from the DNA. This table holds some 260,000 clones, around 89% found once. The receptor's source is a woman aged 25 to 39 with COVID-19, enrolled during active disease. Sequenced: peripheral blood. This chain connects TRBV18 to TRBJ2-5; D may be TRBD2 (7 bases). CDR3 nucleotides: TGTGCCAGCTCACCCCTGTCCCGGGGGGCCGGGGAGACCCAGTACTTC. Protein product: CASSPLSRGAGETQYF.